This TCR beta chain was documented in a study of blood T cell repertoires in COVID-19. On the study more broadly: From the United States, Italy and Spain came samples of acute and convalescent COVID-19. From T cells, B-cell-depleted T cells, or PBMCs came the material, which was cDNA or gDNA.

The V gene lost 5 bases and the J gene lost 1 base, with 8 bases spanning the gap. The CDR3 has 13 residues. In germline, CDR1 is SGHTA, CDR2 FQGTGA. Authors' processing steps: Scientists estimated how many nucleated cells there were by amplifying reference gene primers. The method was immunoSEQ multiplex PCR; TCRdb's version includes in-frame clones alone and lacks a portion of them. The V and J calls and clone size come from that table; D and trimming were worked out from the DNA. The data hold about 140,000 clones, with roughly 73% observed a single time. The material sequenced was peripheral blood. V and J are TRBV7-3 and TRBJ1-1, with a tentative D call TRBD1 (6 bases). This receptor was identified in a woman aged 45-59 years with active or convalescent COVID-19. In DNA, the CDR3 is TGTGCCAGCAGCAGACAGGAGAACACTGAAGCTTTCTTT. It codes for CASSRQENTEAFF.